This entry lists 27 T cell receptor beta chains sequenced from one sample in a study of CD8+CD57+ T cells in acquired aplastic anemia. Template material for TCR beta VDJ and CDR3 profiling consisted of genomic DNA. TCRdb re-called the reads through MiXCR, storing one row per CDR3 protein. The sample has about 110,000 distinct CDR3 sequences; around 49% are singletons. The source material was sorted CD4+, CD8+, or CD8+CD57+ T cells (not recorded which) from PBMCs. These receptors were obtained from a human donor in good health, serving as a control.

V and J are TRBV10-3 and TRBJ1-4; D is unclear. This CDR3 has 13 residues. The V end lost 0 bases, the J end lost 4 bases, and 3 bases lay between the germline ends. The V gene's germline CDR1 is ENHRY and CDR2 SYGVKD. CDR3 sequence reads: CAISESGNEKLFF. The CDR3 DNA reads as TGTGCCATCAGTGAGTCGGGTAATGAAAAACTGTTTTTT.

The rearrangement joins TRBV2 to TRBJ1-1, with unresolved D. The germline V and J ends were trimmed by 5 bases and 0 bases, with 13 bases remaining between them. The CDR3 is 15 residues long. Germline V CDR1 and CDR2: SNHLY, FYNNEI. CDR3 nucleotides: TGTGCCAGCAGTCGAAGAAACCTCATGAACACTGAAGCTTTCTTT. Translation gives CASSRRNLMNTEAFF.

The sample holds many counts of this clonotype. The rearrangement uses TRBV12-3 or TRBV12-4 and TRBJ2-1, with a possible D match to TRBD1 (6 bases). Trimming took off 11 bases at V and 0 bases at J, with 14 bases between the two ends. The CDR3 consists of 14 residues. The CDR3 DNA follows: TGTGCCCTACTCAGGGGAGTCTCCTACAATGAGCAGTTCTTC. It translates to CALLRGVSYNEQFF.

This clonotype was seen at least ten times. In DNA form, the CDR3 reads TGTGCCAGCAGGCCGGACAGTCTGAACACTGAAGCTTTCTTT. Residues: CASRPDSLNTEAFF. This chain links TRBV6-1 with TRBJ1-1, with D perhaps TRBD1 (6 bases). In germline, CDR1 is MNHNS, CDR2 SASEGT. The length of the CDR3 is 14 residues. V was pared by 6 bases and J by 0 bases, with 11 bases between.

This clonotype was counted at least ten times. The chain links TRBV6-2 or TRBV6-3 to TRBJ1-5; perhaps TRBD1 as D (6 bases). The CDR3 extends over 13 amino acids. Trimming took off 7 bases at V and 5 bases at J, with 12 bases between the two ends. Germline V gives CDR1 MNHEY, CDR2 SVGEGT. DNA of the CDR3: TGTGCCAGCACCCGGGGGGGGCATCAGCCCCAGCATTTT. Translation: CASTRGGHQPQHF.

V gene TRBV6-1 combines with J gene TRBJ2-1; D is undetermined. CDR1 MNHNS and CDR2 SASEGT come from the germline V gene. Trimming took off 5 bases at V and 7 bases at J, with 6 bases between the two ends. This CDR3 comprises 11 residues. For the CDR3, the DNA is TGTGCCAGCAGTCGGAGTAATGAGCAGTTCTTC. Amino acid sequence: CASSRSNEQFF.

This clonotype was seen ten or more times. The J gene is TRBJ1-5, the V gene TRBV27, with D uncertain. V dropped 5 bases and J dropped 2 bases, with 10 bases sitting between them. CDR3 length equals 14 residues. CDR1 MNHEY and CDR2 SMNVEV come from the germline V gene (reference sequence). The CDR3 protein is CASSLPGGNQPQHF. CDR3 DNA: TGTGCCAGCAGTCTACCGGGAGGCAATCAGCCCCAGCATTTT.

This clonotype was seen repeatedly, ten times or more. The chain uses TRBV6-1 and TRBJ1-5, with unresolved D. From germline, CDR1 is MNHNS and CDR2 SASEGT. The CDR3 loop spans 16 amino acids. V was clipped by 7 bases and J by 2 bases, with 18 bases between them. DNA for the CDR3: TGTGCCAGCACCTTAAGGAGGGATGGAGGCAATCAGCCCCAGCATTTT. Translation: CASTLRRDGGNQPQHF.

Only a few counts were recorded for this clonotype. The V gene is TRBV20-1, the J gene TRBJ2-5, with D possibly TRBD1 on 6 matching bases. The CDR3 consists of 11 residues. V was clipped by 6 bases and J by 5 bases, with 10 bases between them. CDR1 DFQATT and CDR2 SNEGSKA come from the germline V gene (reference sequence). The CDR3 DNA reads TGCAGTGCGGGGGCGCGGGAGACCCAGTACTTC. This codes for CSAGARETQYF.

The chain uses TRBV2 and TRBJ2-5; no firm D call. The CDR3 loop spans 15 amino acids. V shed 0 bases and J shed 1 base, with 9 bases lying between them. The germline gives CDR1 SNHLY, CDR2 FYNNEI. CDR3 loop: CASSEAGDLQETQYF. In nucleotides, the CDR3 is TGTGCCAGCAGTGAAGCTGGGGATCTCCAAGAGACCCAGTACTTC.

This clonotype was counted ten times or more. The chain is built from TRBV20-1 and TRBJ1-6; TRBD1 is a possible D gene (5 bases). The CDR3 is 14 amino acids. Between the trimmed V and J ends, which lost 1 base and 2 bases, there was a span of 6 bases. Germline V gene lookup returns CDR1 DFQATT and CDR2 SNEGSKA (reference sequence). The DNA for the CDR3 is TGCAGTGCTAGAGTGACAGCCTATAATTCACCCCTCCACTTT. Translation: CSARVTAYNSPLHF.

The chain combines TRBV2 with TRBJ1-1; 8 bases are a match to TRBD1. This CDR3 contains 12 residues. V lost 9 bases, J lost 3 bases, and 3 bases stayed unmatched. In germline, CDR1 is SNHLY, CDR2 FYNNEI. In DNA, the CDR3 is TGTGCCAGAGGACAGGGATACACTGAAGCTTTCTTT. It codes for CARGQGYTEAFF.

The table lists this clonotype with many counts. This sequence joins TRBV10-1 and TRBJ1-1; D not resolved. CDR3 length: 13 residues. Trimming left V 4 bases short and J 0 bases short, with 6 bases between. Germline V gene data show CDR1 as WNHNN and CDR2 as SYGVQD (reference sequence). The CDR3 coding sequence is TGCGCCAGCAGTGCCAGCATGAACACTGAAGCTTTCTTT. This sequence encodes CASSASMNTEAFF.

The genes are TRBV7-9 and TRBJ2-2; TRBD1 might be the D (5 bases). Germline lookup yields CDR1 SEHNR and CDR2 FQNEAQ (reference sequence). The CDR3 has 14 amino acids. Deletions cut 5 bases from V and 0 bases from J, with 7 bases between. CDR3 bases: TGTGCCAGCAGCGAAGGGGCGAACACCGGGGAGCTGTTTTTT. It encodes CASSEGANTGELFF.

This clonotype occurred many times. The V gene is TRBV6-2 or TRBV6-3, the J gene TRBJ1-6, with D possibly matching TRBD1 (5 bases). Per germline, CDR1 MNHEY and CDR2 SVGEGT. Trimming took off 1 base at V and 5 bases at J, with 15 bases between the two ends. This CDR3 comprises 17 residues. DNA of the CDR3: TGTGCCAGCAGTTACTACCAACCGGGACCGCATAATTCACCCCTCCACTTT. Translating gives CASSYYQPGPHNSPLHF.

The CDR3 loop reads CAISGRDRGHEQYF. DNA for the CDR3: TGTGCCATCAGTGGGCGGGACAGGGGCCACGAGCAGTACTTC. The gene calls are TRBV10-3 and TRBJ2-7; 10 bases match TRBD1. The CDR3 sequence is 14 residues long. Germline V CDR1 and CDR2: ENHRY, SYGVKD. Unmatched junction bases numbered 5, after V lost 4 bases and J lost 5 bases.

This clonotype was seen many times. J is TRBJ2-1 and V is TRBV19, with 10 bases aligning to TRBD1. V lost 4 bases, J lost 5 bases, and 14 bases stayed unmatched. The CDR3 length is 18 residues. The V gene's germline CDR1 is LNHDA and CDR2 SQIVND (reference sequence). CDR3 loop: CASSRQGARDRGNNEQFF. CDR3 DNA: TGTGCCAGTAGTAGACAGGGGGCCCGGGACAGGGGAAACAATGAGCAGTTCTTC.

The rearrangement uses TRBV7-9 and TRBJ2-3, with TRBD1 as a possible D gene (5 bases). CDR1 is SEHNR, CDR2 FQNEAQ, per germline (reference sequence). V was pared by 5 bases and J by 5 bases, with 11 bases between. This CDR3 spans 13 amino acids. This chain's CDR3 is CASSVPGLDTQYF. The CDR3 DNA reads as TGTGCCAGCAGCGTACCAGGGCTAGATACGCAGTATTTT.

Many counts were recorded for this clonotype. The J gene is TRBJ1-2, the V gene TRBV4-2; D possibly corresponds to TRBD1 (6 bases). Trimming removed 0 bases from V and 4 bases from J, with 9 bases in between. Per germline, CDR1 LGHNA and CDR2 YNFKEQ. The CDR3 totals 14 residues. This CDR3 reads CASSQERGSYGYTF. CDR3 nucleotide sequence: TGTGCCAGCAGCCAAGAGAGGGGGTCCTATGGCTACACCTTC.

This rearrangement joins TRBV6-1 to TRBJ1-6; TRBD1 is a possible D gene (5 bases). CDR3 length: 13 amino acids. Germline V gene lookup returns CDR1 MNHNS and CDR2 SASEGT. V lost 4 bases and J 9 bases, leaving 10 bases between the germline ends. The chain's CDR3 is CASSGAGGSPLHF. The DNA for the CDR3 is TGTGCCAGCAGTGGAGCGGGGGGTTCACCCCTCCACTTT.

The genes are TRBV5-5 and TRBJ2-7, with D possibly being TRBD1 (8 bases). Trimming left V 4 bases short and J 7 bases short, with 18 bases between. Germline V gene data show CDR1 as SGHKS and CDR2 as YYEKEE (reference sequence). This CDR3 spans 14 amino acids. CDR3 coding DNA: TGTGCCAGCAGCAAGAGCGGGACAGGTGAAGAGCAGTACTTC. It is translated as CASSKSGTGEEQYF.

This clonotype has ten or more counts. The genes are TRBV20-1 and TRBJ1-2; 9 bases match TRBD1. The CDR3 is 15 residues long. Germline loops: CDR1 DFQATT, CDR2 SNEGSKA (reference sequence). V lost 3 bases and J lost 2; bases outside the gene matches: 7. This CDR3 reads CSASDRGGRNYGYTF. Written as DNA, the CDR3 is TGCAGTGCTAGTGACAGGGGGGGAAGAAACTATGGCTACACCTTC.

The gene calls are TRBV2 and TRBJ1-1; D unclear. There are 14 residues in the CDR3. V was pared by 8 bases and J by 1 base, with 14 bases between. CDR1 is SNHLY and CDR2 is FYNNEI in the germline V gene. The CDR3 protein is CASVIGTGNTEAFF. For the CDR3, the DNA is TGTGCCAGCGTAATTGGCACGGGGAACACTGAAGCTTTCTTT. Full variable domain (remainder filled in from reference TRBV2 and TRBJ1-1): EPEVTQTPSHQVTQMGQEVILRCVPISNHLYFYWYRQILGQKVEFLVSFYNNEISEKSEIFDDQFSVERPDGSNFTLKIRSTKLEDSAMYFCASVIGTGNTEAFFGQGTRLTVV.

The genes are TRBV7-6 and TRBJ2-1, with TRBD2 matching over 8 bases. V shed 5 bases and J 9 bases; nucleotides not matched to a gene: 12. The CDR3 consists of 15 residues. Per germline, CDR1 SGHVS and CDR2 FNYEAQ. The CDR3 DNA follows: TGTGCCAGCAGCCCCGGGACTAGTAGGAGAAGTGAGCAGTTCTTC. This sequence encodes CASSPGTSRRSEQFF.

This clonotype was counted many times. The DNA for the CDR3 is TGTGCCAGCAGTGGAGAGGGGGCAGCTAGCAATGAGCAGTTCTTC. This gives the protein CASSGEGAASNEQFF. This chain links TRBV6-1 with TRBJ2-1, with TRBD1 matching 7 bases. V shed 4 bases and J 6 bases; nucleotides not matched to a gene: 9. Germline V gives CDR1 MNHNS, CDR2 SASEGT. The CDR3 is 15 residues long.

This chain links TRBV2 with TRBJ1-5; no clear D gene. The V end was cut by 4 bases, the J end by 5 bases, with 6 bases between. Germline CDR1 reads SNHLY; CDR2 reads FYNNEI. The CDR3 runs to 12 residues. The CDR3 here is CASSVRDQPQHF. The CDR3 DNA follows: TGTGCCAGCAGTGTTCGCGATCAGCCCCAGCATTTT.

The V call is TRBV7-8, the J call TRBJ1-2; no firm D call. The CDR3 sequence is 16 residues long. Trimming took off 1 base at V and 4 bases at J, with 16 bases between the two ends. Germline assignment: CDR1 SGHVS and CDR2 FQNEAQ. The CDR3 loop reads CASSLGGVGVSYGYTF. CDR3 bases: TGTGCCAGCAGCTTAGGGGGAGTTGGAGTAAGCTATGGCTACACCTTC.